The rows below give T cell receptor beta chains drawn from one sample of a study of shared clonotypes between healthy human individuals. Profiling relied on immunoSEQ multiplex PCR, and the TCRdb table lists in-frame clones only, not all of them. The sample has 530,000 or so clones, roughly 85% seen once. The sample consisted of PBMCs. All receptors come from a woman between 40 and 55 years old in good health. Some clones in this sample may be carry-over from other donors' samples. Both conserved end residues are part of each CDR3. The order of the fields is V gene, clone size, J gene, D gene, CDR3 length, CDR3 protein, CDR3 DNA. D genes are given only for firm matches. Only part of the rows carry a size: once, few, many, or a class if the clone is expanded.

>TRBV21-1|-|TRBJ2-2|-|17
CASSKALRGRDTGELFF
TGTGCCAGCAGCAAAGCGCTGAGGGGGCGTGACACCGGGGAGCTGTTTTTT
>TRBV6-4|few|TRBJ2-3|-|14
CASSEAGLADTQYF
TGTGCCAGCAGTGAGGCGGGTTTGGCAGATACGCAGTATTTT
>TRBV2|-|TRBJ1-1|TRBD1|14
CASRGGTGNTEAFF
TGTGCCAGCAGGGGGGGGACAGGGAACACTGAAGCTTTCTTT
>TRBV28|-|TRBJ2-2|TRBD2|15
CASTRLAGVTGELFF
TGTGCCAGCACCCGACTAGCGGGAGTGACCGGGGAGCTGTTTTTT
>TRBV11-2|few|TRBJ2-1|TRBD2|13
CASSQGRAIAQFF
TGTGCCAGCAGCCAAGGGAGGGCGATCGCGCAGTTCTTC
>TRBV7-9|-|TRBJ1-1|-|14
CASSRDIKNTEAFF
TGTGCCAGCAGCCGGGACATTAAGAACACTGAAGCTTTCTTT
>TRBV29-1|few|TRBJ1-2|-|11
CSVADSDGYTF
TGCAGCGTTGCGGACAGCGATGGCTACACCTTC
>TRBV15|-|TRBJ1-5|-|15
CATSRSKGTGQPQHF
TGTGCCACCAGCAGAAGCAAAGGAACAGGGCAGCCCCAGCATTTT
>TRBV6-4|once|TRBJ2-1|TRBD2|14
CASSDFAGGSEQFF
TGTGCCAGCAGTGACTTTGCGGGAGGGAGCGAGCAGTTCTTC
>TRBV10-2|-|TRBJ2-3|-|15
CASSEIRRHTDTQYF
TGCGCCAGCAGTGAGATTAGACGGCACACAGATACGCAGTATTTT
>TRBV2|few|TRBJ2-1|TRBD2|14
CASTRLAGGGEQFF
TGTGCCAGCACCCGACTAGCGGGAGGGGGTGAGCAGTTCTTC
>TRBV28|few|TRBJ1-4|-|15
CASTSPGQFNEKLFF
TGTGCCAGCACCTCCCCTGGACAGTTTAATGAAAAACTGTTTTTT
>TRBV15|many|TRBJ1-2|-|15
CATSSFYSANYGYTF
TGTGCCACCAGCAGCTTTTATTCAGCAAACTATGGCTACACCTTC
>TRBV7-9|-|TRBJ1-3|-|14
CASSFRGDGNTIYF
TGTGCCAGCAGCTTCCGGGGAGACGGAAACACCATATATTTT
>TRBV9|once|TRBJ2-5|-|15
CASSVAGTNKETQYF
TGTGCCAGCAGCGTCGCCGGGACAAATAAAGAGACCCAGTACTTC
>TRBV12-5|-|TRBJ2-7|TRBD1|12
CASGLTGSEQYF
TGTGCTAGTGGCTTGACAGGGAGCGAGCAGTACTTC
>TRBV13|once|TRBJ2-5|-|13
CASSLGRGETQYF
TGTGCCAGCAGCTTAGGCAGGGGAGAGACCCAGTACTTC
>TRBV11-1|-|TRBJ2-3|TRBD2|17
CASSSQASGSVPDTQYF
TGTGCCAGCAGCTCTCAAGCTAGCGGGAGCGTCCCCGATACGCAGTATTTT
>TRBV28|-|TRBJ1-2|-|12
CASSFRVYGYTF
TGTGCCAGCAGTTTTCGAGTGTATGGCTACACCTTC
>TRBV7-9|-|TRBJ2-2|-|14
CASSVGYGAGELFF
TGTGCCAGCAGCGTAGGCTACGGGGCCGGGGAGCTGTTTTTT
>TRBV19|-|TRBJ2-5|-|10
CAAGRETQYF
TGTGCCGCGGGGAGAGAGACCCAGTACTTC
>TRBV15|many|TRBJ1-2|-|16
CATSRDFAKSVYGYTF
TGTGCCACCAGCAGAGATTTCGCGAAGTCTGTCTATGGCTACACCTTC
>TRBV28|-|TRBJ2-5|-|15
CASTPGGSGKGTQYF
TGTGCCAGCACCCCGGGCGGTAGCGGTAAAGGGACCCAGTACTTC
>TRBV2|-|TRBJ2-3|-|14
CASSERTRGDTQYF
TGTGCCAGCAGTGAAAGGACCCGGGGAGATACGCAGTATTTT
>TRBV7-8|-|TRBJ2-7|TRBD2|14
CASSLRGGVYEQYF
TGTGCCAGCAGCTTAAGGGGAGGGGTTTACGAGCAGTACTTC
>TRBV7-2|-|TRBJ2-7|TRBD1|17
CASSLWPPGQGIYEQYF
TGTGCCAGCAGCTTATGGCCCCCGGGACAGGGTATCTACGAGCAGTACTTC
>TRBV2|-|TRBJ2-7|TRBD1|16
CASSVPPPGTGSEQYF
TGTGCCAGCAGTGTCCCCCCACCCGGGACAGGAAGCGAGCAGTACTTC
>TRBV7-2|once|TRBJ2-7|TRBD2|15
CASRISSGSSYEQYF
TGTGCCAGCAGAATCTCCAGCGGGAGTTCCTACGAGCAGTACTTC
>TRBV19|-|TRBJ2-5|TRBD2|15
CASSTGTSAPGAQYF
TGTGCCAGTAGTACCGGGACTAGCGCCCCAGGGGCCCAGTACTTC
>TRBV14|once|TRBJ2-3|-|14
CASSQDFQGDTQYF
TGTGCCAGCAGCCAAGATTTTCAGGGGGATACGCAGTATTTT